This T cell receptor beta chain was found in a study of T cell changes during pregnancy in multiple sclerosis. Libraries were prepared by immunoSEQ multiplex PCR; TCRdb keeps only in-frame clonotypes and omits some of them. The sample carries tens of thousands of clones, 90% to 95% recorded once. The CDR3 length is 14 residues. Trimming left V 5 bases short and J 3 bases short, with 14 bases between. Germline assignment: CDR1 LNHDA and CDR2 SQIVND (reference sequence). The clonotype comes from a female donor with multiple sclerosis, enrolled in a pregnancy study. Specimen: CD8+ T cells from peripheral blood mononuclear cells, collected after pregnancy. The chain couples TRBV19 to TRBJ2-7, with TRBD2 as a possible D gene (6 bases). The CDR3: CASSYGTSFYEQYF. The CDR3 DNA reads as TGTGCCAGTAGTTACGGGACTTCCTTCTACGAGCAGTACTTC. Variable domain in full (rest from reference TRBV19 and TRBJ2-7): DGGITQSPKYLFRKEGQNVTLSCEQNLNHDAMYWYRQDPGQGLRLIYYSQIVNDFQKGDIAEGYSVSREKKESFPLTVTSAQKNPTAFYLCASSYGTSFYEQYFGPGTRLTVT.